Below are 22 T cell receptor beta chains sequenced from a single sample in a study of shared clonotypes between healthy human individuals. Sequencing used immunoSEQ multiplex PCR; TCRdb keeps in-frame clones, though not all of them. The sample carries roughly 2,000,000 clones, about 93% recorded once. Naive CD8 cells were CD45RO-negative, positively selected for CCR7, excluding terminally differentiated effector memory CD45RA+ cells. Sequencing used naive CD8+ T cells from PBMCs. The receptors originated from a man in his late teens or twenties in good health. Some clones in this sample may be carry-over from other donors' samples.

V and J are TRBV27 and TRBJ2-1, with unresolved D. V was clipped by 5 bases and J by 1 base, with 12 bases between them. The V gene's germline CDR1 is MNHEY and CDR2 SMNVEV (reference sequence). The CDR3 is 15 amino acids. The CDR3 is CASSPTRKSYNEQFF. In DNA form, the CDR3 reads TGTGCCAGCAGTCCGACCAGAAAGTCCTACAATGAGCAGTTCTTC.

The chain links TRBV6-5 to TRBJ1-4; 8 bases fit TRBD1. There are 16 residues in the CDR3. Unmatched junction bases numbered 5, after V lost 2 bases and J lost 3 bases. Germline loops: CDR1 MNHEY, CDR2 SVGAGI. CDR3 amino acids: CASSYAGGAANEKLFF. CDR3 in DNA: TGTGCCAGCAGTTACGCAGGGGGCGCGGCTAATGAAAAACTGTTTTTT.

The chain joins TRBV19 to TRBJ2-3, with D perhaps matching TRBD2 (5 bases). In germline, CDR1 is LNHDA, CDR2 SQIVND (reference sequence). V was pared by 5 bases and J by 0 bases, with 15 bases between. The CDR3 is made up of 16 amino acids. CDR3 protein: CASSARLWRSTDTQYF. In nucleotides, the CDR3 is TGTGCCAGTAGTGCTAGACTCTGGAGGAGCACAGATACGCAGTATTTT.

V is TRBV10-3 and J is TRBJ2-7; 9 bases fit TRBD1. Germline CDR1 is ENHRY and CDR2 is SYGVKD. V shed 6 bases, J shed 10 bases, and the junction held 13 bases outside the gene matches. The CDR3 is 14 residues long. The CDR3 sequence: CAIRPPPGQGDQYF. CDR3 coding DNA: TGTGCCATCAGGCCCCCACCGGGACAGGGTGATCAGTACTTC.

The rearrangement joins TRBV10-3 to TRBJ2-7, with TRBD1 matching over 9 bases. CDR3 length: 15 residues. Per germline, CDR1 ENHRY and CDR2 SYGVKD. V was clipped by 0 bases and J by 6 bases; unmatched bases: 6. The CDR3 spells CAISESDRGGGEQYF. CDR3 coding DNA: TGTGCCATCAGTGAGTCGGACAGGGGAGGTGGCGAGCAGTACTTC.

This chain connects TRBV4-1 to TRBJ2-2; D tentatively fits TRBD1 or TRBD2 (5 bases each). Deletions cut 1 base from V and 3 bases from J, with 15 bases between. The CDR3 loop spans 17 amino acids. The germline V gene has CDR1 MGHRA and CDR2 YSYEKL. The CDR3 DNA is TGCGCCAGCAGCCAAGGGCCCACGGGGCAGTACACCGGGGAGCTGTTTTTT. The encoded protein is CASSQGPTGQYTGELFF.

This clone was counted once. The rearrangement uses TRBV30 and TRBJ2-7; the match to TRBD1 covers 8 bases. The V and J ends lost 3 bases and 6 bases, in that order; junction bases with no gene match: 13. This CDR3 is 15 amino acids long. The V gene's germline CDR1 is GTSNPN and CDR2 SVGIG (reference sequence). CDR3 bases: TGTGCCTGGAGCGAAAGACAGGGGCTGGGCCGCGAGCAGTACTTC. Encoded protein: CAWSERQGLGREQYF.

The rearrangement links TRBV4-1 to TRBJ2-6; D remains unclear. The germline V gene encodes CDR1 MGHRA and CDR2 YSYEKL. V was trimmed by 1 base and J by 4 bases, leaving 11 bases between them. CDR3 length: 16 amino acids. The CDR3 protein is CASSQGRYSGANVLTF. The CDR3 DNA sequence: TGCGCCAGCAGCCAAGGCCGGTATTCCGGGGCCAACGTCCTGACTTTC.

The chain recombines TRBV9 with TRBJ2-7, with 7 bases lining up with TRBD1. The V gene's germline CDR1 is SGDLS and CDR2 YYNGEE. V dropped 4 bases and J dropped 7; count of bases not matched to a gene: 11. CDR3 size: 14 residues. CDR3 in amino acids: CASSSAGTVGEQYF. CDR3 nucleotide sequence: TGTGCCAGCAGCTCAGCCGGGACAGTCGGGGAGCAGTACTTC.

The V gene is TRBV5-1, the J gene TRBJ1-1; D is uncertain. Deletions cut 0 bases from V and 11 bases from J, with 11 bases between. CDR3 length: 12 amino acids. Looked up from germline, CDR1 is SGHRS and CDR2 is YFSETQ. The CDR3 is CASSLGPGGAFF. CDR3 coding DNA: TGCGCCAGCAGCTTGGGGCCCGGTGGCGCTTTCTTT. Using reference TRBV5-1 and TRBJ1-1 for the parts outside the CDR3, the full variable domain is KAGVTQTPRYLIKTRGQQVTLSCSPISGHRSVSWYQQTPGQGLQFLFEYFSETQRNKGNFPGRFSGRQFSNSRSEMNVSTLELGDSALYLCASSLGPGGAFFGQGTRLTVV.

This clone has only one observation. CDR3 region: CASSWGQGTEAFF. Written as DNA, the CDR3 is TGTGCCAGCAGCTGGGGCCAGGGCACTGAAGCTTTCTTT. The J gene is TRBJ1-1, the V gene TRBV7-9; D possibly corresponds to TRBD1 (5 bases). This CDR3 comprises 13 residues. Trimming took 4 bases from V and 4 from J, leaving 10 bases between them. CDR1 is SEHNR and CDR2 is FQNEAQ in the germline V gene (reference sequence).

V usage is TRBV6-1 and J usage is TRBJ2-7; D is possibly TRBD1 (7 bases). The V end lost 7 bases, the J end lost 3 bases, and 16 bases lay between the germline ends. In germline, CDR1 is MNHNS, CDR2 SASEGT. This CDR3 is built from 14 residues. Here the CDR3 DNA reads TGTGCCAGCACCCAGGGGGGTACTGTCTACGAGCAGTACTTC. Translated: CASTQGGTVYEQYF.

The CDR3 loop is CAYSSYNSPLHF. As DNA, the CDR3 is TGCGCCTATAGCTCCTATAATTCACCCCTCCACTTT. The chain joins TRBV29-1 to TRBJ1-6; D ambiguous. CDR3 size: 12 residues. CDR1 is SQVTM and CDR2 is ANQGSEA in the germline V gene. The full variable domain, completed using reference TRBV29-1 and TRBJ1-6, is SAVISQKPSRDICQRGTSLTIQCQVDSQVTMMFWYRQQPGQSLTLIATANQGSEATYESGFVIDKFPISRPNLTFSTLTVSNMSPEDSSIYLCAYSSYNSPLHFGNGTRLTVT.

The CDR3 nucleotides are TGCGCCAGCAGCCAAGATTCCGACTGGAACGATGAGCAGTTCTTC. Translating gives CASSQDSDWNDEQFF. The chain carries TRBV4-3 and TRBJ2-1; D is unclear. The germline gives CDR1 LGHNA, CDR2 YSLEER. V dropped 0 bases and J dropped 8 bases, with 14 bases sitting between them. CDR3 length: 15 amino acids.

The V gene is TRBV2, the J gene TRBJ1-4; a possible D gene is TRBD1 (6 bases). The ends were cut back, 0 bases at V and 0 bases at J, with 20 bases in the middle. The length of the CDR3 is 20 residues. The germline V gene has CDR1 SNHLY and CDR2 FYNNEI. CDR3 protein: CASSEATTPGRGSTNEKLFF. CDR3 DNA sequence: TGTGCCAGCAGTGAAGCCACGACACCGGGTAGGGGGTCAACTAATGAAAAACTGTTTTTT.

This rearrangement joins TRBV4-2 to TRBJ2-3, with 9 positions matching TRBD1. J gave up 0 bases and V 1 base, and 8 bases lay outside the gene matches. The CDR3 is made up of 18 amino acids. The germline gives CDR1 LGHNA, CDR2 YNFKEQ. Here the CDR3 DNA reads TGTGCCAGCAGCCAAGTGGACAGGGGACCGCCTAGCACAGATACGCAGTATTTT. Translating it yields CASSQVDRGPPSTDTQYF.

The V call is TRBV4-2, the J call TRBJ1-3, with D uncertain. The germline CDR1 and CDR2 sequences are LGHNA and YNFKEQ. Trimming stripped 3 bases from V and 0 bases from J, with 12 bases between. The CDR3 length is 16 residues. CDR3 in DNA: TGTGCCAGCAGCCAGGTCGACACAGACTCTGGAAACACCATATATTTT. It encodes CASSQVDTDSGNTIYF.

This chain uses TRBV19 with TRBJ1-2, with 8 bases matching TRBD1. J lost 8 bases, V lost 3 bases, and 8 bases had no gene match. CDR1 is LNHDA and CDR2 is SQIVND in the germline V gene (reference sequence). The CDR3 consists of 14 residues. The CDR3 sequence: CASSIWTGHDGYTF. CDR3 bases: TGTGCCAGTAGTATCTGGACAGGGCATGACGGCTACACCTTC.

This clone was recorded only once. This sample includes further DNA sequences coding for the same CDR3. The rearrangement joins TRBV9 to TRBJ2-1; D is unclear. Per germline, CDR1 SGDLS and CDR2 YYNGEE. The CDR3 runs 12 residues. Trimming left V 0 bases short and J 5 bases short, with 3 bases between. The CDR3 is CASSVGHNEQFF. The CDR3 nucleotides are TGTGCCAGCAGCGTAGGACACAATGAGCAGTTCTTC.

The table lists this clone with a few counts. V usage is TRBV28 and J usage is TRBJ1-1; the D gene is possibly TRBD1 (6 bases). Trimming cost V 6 bases and J 1 base, with 9 bases left between them. Looked up from germline, CDR1 is MDHEN and CDR2 is SYDVKM. The CDR3 runs 13 residues. The chain's CDR3 is CASRPGQNTEAFF. CDR3 nucleotides: TGTGCCAGCAGACCGGGACAGAACACTGAAGCTTTCTTT.

The chain uses TRBV5-3 and TRBJ2-1, with D perhaps TRBD2 (5 bases). TRBV5-3 is treated as an ORF (open reading frame) with a function not yet certain. The CDR3 is 13 amino acids. With 2 bases removed from V and 7 bases from J, the gap between germline ends came to 10 bases. The CDR3 region is CARSFAGPNEQFF. The CDR3 nucleotides read TGTGCCAGAAGCTTCGCGGGCCCTAATGAGCAGTTCTTC.

The rearrangement links TRBV4-1 to TRBJ2-7; tentatively, D is TRBD1 or TRBD2 (6 bases each). V lost 0 bases, J lost 1 base, and 22 bases lay in between. The CDR3 loop spans 19 amino acids. Germline values: CDR1 MGHRA, CDR2 YSYEKL. As DNA, the CDR3 is TGCGCCAGCAGCCAAGATCATCCGGGGGCAGCGCGACCTTCCTACGAGCAGTACTTC. It is translated as CASSQDHPGAARPSYEQYF.